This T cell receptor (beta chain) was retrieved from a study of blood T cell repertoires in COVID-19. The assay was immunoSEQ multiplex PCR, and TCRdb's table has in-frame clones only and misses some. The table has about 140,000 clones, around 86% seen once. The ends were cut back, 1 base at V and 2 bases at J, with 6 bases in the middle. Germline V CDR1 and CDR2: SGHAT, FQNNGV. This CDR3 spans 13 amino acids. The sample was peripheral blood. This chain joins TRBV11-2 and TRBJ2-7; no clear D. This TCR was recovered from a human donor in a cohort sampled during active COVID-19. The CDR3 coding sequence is TGTGCCAGCAGCTTAGCCCTTACCTACGAGCAGTACTTC. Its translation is CASSLALTYEQYF.